This TCR beta chain was retrieved from a study of cytomegalovirus exposure and HLA in healthy donors. Broader study findings: Sequencing likely generated an artifact that appeared as a cluster of highly shared sequence variants.

A multiplex PCR was run with 60 Vbeta primers and 13 Jbeta primers. Assay: immunoSEQ multiplex PCR; the TCRdb copy retains only in-frame clones and omits some. Of about 140,000 clones detected, roughly 80% appear once; the ten largest clones hold 4% to 6%. The V end lost 4 bases, the J end lost 5 bases, and 15 bases lay between the germline ends. This CDR3 is 16 amino acids long. Looked up from germline, CDR1 is MGHRA and CDR2 is YSYEKL. As to this clone: Its antigen remains unknown.

The sequence derives from a woman aged 50 to 65 in good health and CMV-seronegative. Sequenced input: PBMCs. The chain links TRBV4-1 to TRBJ1-6; D call uncertain. This chain's CDR3 is CASSRLGGKDNSPLHF. CDR3 nucleotides: TGCGCCAGCAGCCGATTGGGAGGAAAGGATAATTCACCCCTCCACTTT.